A single TCR beta chain is shown here with its context. What it binds is unknown. This sample is drawn from a study of siplizumab effects on memory and regulatory T cells. TCRdb's table, derived via immunoSEQ multiplex PCR, lists solely in-frame clones and lacks some. The sample records about 52,000 clones, nearly 98% being singletons. Study-wide results and caveats: Mappable alloreactive CD4+ clones came from Treg cells about 65% of the time on average with siplizumab, against roughly 27% in controls. Unstimulated subsets were the mapping target of only a minor fraction of alloreactive clones.

Germline CDR1 is MDHEN and CDR2 is SYDVKM. The V end lost 6 bases, the J end lost 5 bases, and 11 bases lay between the germline ends. The length of the CDR3 is 12 residues. The source of this sequence is a human donor in good health. Sample: naive CD4+ T cells sorted from blood. The chain has TRBV28 and TRBJ2-7, with D perhaps matching TRBD2 (7 bases). This chain's CDR3 is CASRPGGDEQYF. For the CDR3, the DNA is TGTGCCAGCAGACCGGGGGGCGACGAGCAGTACTTC.